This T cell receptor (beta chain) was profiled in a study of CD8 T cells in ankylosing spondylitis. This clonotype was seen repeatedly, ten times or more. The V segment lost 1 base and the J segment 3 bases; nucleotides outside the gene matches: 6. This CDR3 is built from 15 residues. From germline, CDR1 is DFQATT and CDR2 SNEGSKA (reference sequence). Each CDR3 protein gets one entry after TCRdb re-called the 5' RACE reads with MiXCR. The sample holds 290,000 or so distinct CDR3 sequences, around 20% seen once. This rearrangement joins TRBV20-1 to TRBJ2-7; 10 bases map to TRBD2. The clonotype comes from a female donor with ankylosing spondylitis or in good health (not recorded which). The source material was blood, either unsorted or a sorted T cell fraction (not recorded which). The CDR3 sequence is CSARGLAGDLYEQYF. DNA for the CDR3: TGCAGTGCTAGAGGGCTAGCGGGAGACCTCTACGAGCAGTACTTC.